These 8 T cell receptor beta chains were all obtained from the same sample, sequenced in a study of shared clonotypes between healthy human individuals. The table came from immunoSEQ multiplex PCR; TCRdb's copy has only in-frame clones and leaves some out. The data contain about 680,000 clones, 92% of them seen just once; the ten biggest clones take up roughly 24%. Terminally differentiated effector memory CD45RA+ cells were excluded by CCR7 positive selection of CD45RO-negative cells. Sequenced: naive CD8+ T cells sorted from blood. The receptors were sampled from a man under 40 in good health.

CDR3 sequence reads: CATTSLAFCEQYF. The CDR3 region has the DNA TGTGCCACCACTTCACTAGCTTTTTGCGAGCAGTACTTC. The rearrangement links TRBV6-5 to TRBJ2-7; possibly TRBD2 for D (6 bases). V was shortened by 10 bases and J by 6 bases, with 19 bases between the two germline ends. The CDR3 consists of 13 residues. The germline CDR1 and CDR2 sequences are MNHEY and SVGAGI.

The rearrangement joins TRBV11-3 to TRBJ2-1, with 14 bases matching TRBD2. Per the germline V gene, CDR1 is SGHNT and CDR2 is YENEEA. V gave up 3 bases and J gave up 1 base; unmatched junction bases: 5. This CDR3 comprises 18 residues. The CDR3 sequence: CASSLGGLAGESYNEQFF. The CDR3 DNA follows: TGTGCCAGCAGCTTGGGGGGACTAGCGGGAGAGTCCTACAATGAGCAGTTCTTC.

The chain employs TRBV11-2 and TRBJ1-5, with 9 bases lining up with TRBD1. CDR1 is SGHAT, CDR2 FQNNGV, per germline. The CDR3 is 15 amino acids. V lost 3 bases to trimming and J lost 6 bases; unmatched junction nucleotides: 6. CDR3 amino acids: CASSLGTGHFQPQHF. The CDR3 DNA follows: TGTGCCAGCAGCTTGGGGACAGGGCATTTTCAGCCCCAGCATTTT.

The chain links TRBV7-9 to TRBJ2-7; D perhaps matches TRBD1 (6 bases). V was pared by 5 bases and J by 5 bases, with 19 bases between. The CDR3 has 15 amino acids. CDR1 is SEHNR, CDR2 FQNEAQ, per germline (reference sequence). CDR3: CASSQRTGLFNEQYF. Here the CDR3 DNA reads TGTGCCAGCAGCCAGCGTACAGGGTTATTCAACGAGCAGTACTTC.

The rearrangement links TRBV4-1 to TRBJ2-5, with TRBD1 as a possible D gene (6 bases). This CDR3 is built from 15 residues. In germline, CDR1 is MGHRA, CDR2 YSYEKL. The V gene lost 1 base and the J gene lost 2 bases, with 11 bases spanning the gap. CDR3 nucleotide sequence: TGCGCCAGCAGCCAAGGACAGGACCCTCAAGAGACCCAGTACTTC. It codes for CASSQGQDPQETQYF.

The chain has TRBV7-9 and TRBJ2-7; D remains unclear. CDR1 and CDR2 (germline): SEHNR, FQNEAQ (reference sequence). This CDR3 contains 15 residues. The ends were cut back, 1 base at V and 0 bases at J, with 10 bases in the middle. In nucleotides, the CDR3 is TGTGCCAGCAGCTTAGGTGTACCCTCCTCCTACGAGCAGTACTTC. This translates into CASSLGVPSSYEQYF.

This clone has a single count. This chain uses TRBV10-2 with TRBJ2-5; a weak D match, TRBD2 (5 bases). The germline CDR1 and CDR2 sequences are WSHSY and SAAADI. Trimming took 6 bases from V and 8 from J, leaving 25 bases between them. This CDR3 has 16 residues. The CDR3 nucleotides read TGCGCCAGCAGCCCTTCGGCCCTAGTAGCGCCGGAAACCCAGTACTTC. Translated: CASSPSALVAPETQYF.

The genes are TRBV4-3 and TRBJ2-1; the D is unclear. The ends were cut back, 0 bases at V and 2 bases at J, with 11 bases in the middle. Germline V lookup: CDR1 LGHNA, CDR2 YSLEER. This CDR3 spans 16 amino acids. The CDR3 nucleotides are TGCGCCAGCAGCCAAGATGGGGTCCAACCCTACAATGAGCAGTTCTTC. This codes for CASSQDGVQPYNEQFF.